The 13 T cell receptor beta chains below were found in one sample sequenced in a study of early T cells in non-severe SARS-CoV-2 infection. Each CDR3 protein gets one entry after TCRdb re-called the 5' RACE reads with MiXCR. The sample records about 64,000 distinct CDR3 sequences, around 4.7% being singletons. Sample: whole blood. The source is an adult who was a healthcare worker with PCR-confirmed SARS-CoV-2 infection or an uninfected control (not recorded which).

This clonotype was observed many times. The chain carries TRBV30 and TRBJ1-1, with D possibly matching TRBD1 (6 bases). V was clipped by 4 bases and J by 0 bases, with 12 bases between them. Germline CDR1 reads GTSNPN; CDR2 reads SVGIG (reference sequence). This CDR3 region has 14 residues. The CDR3: CAWKKGGLNTEAFF. The DNA for the CDR3 is TGTGCCTGGAAAAAGGGGGGGTTGAACACTGAAGCTTTCTTT. The entire variable domain, with the rest obtained from reference TRBV30 and TRBJ1-1, is as follows: SQTIHQWPATLVQPVGSPLSLECTVEGTSNPNLYWYRQAAGRGLQLLFYSVGIGQISSEVPQNLSASRPQDRQFILSSKKLLLSDSGFYLCAWKKGGLNTEAFFGQGTRLTVV.

This clonotype was recorded many times. The chain links TRBV25-1 to TRBJ2-1; unclear D gene. CDR3 length equals 10 residues. The germline V and J ends were trimmed by 5 bases and 9 bases, with 5 bases remaining between them. Germline assignment: CDR1 MGHDK and CDR2 SYGVNS. The CDR3 coding sequence is TGTGCCAGCAGTTACGGTGAGCAGTTCTTC. Translated: CASSYGEQFF.

This clonotype was detected ten times or more. The J gene is TRBJ2-5, the V gene TRBV7-9; perhaps TRBD2 as D (5 bases). Trimming stripped 3 bases from V and 9 bases from J, with 14 bases between. The CDR3 extends over 13 amino acids. The germline gives CDR1 SEHNR, CDR2 FQNEAQ (reference sequence). Here the CDR3 reads CASSFSTMEAQYF. The CDR3 nucleotides read TGTGCCAGCAGCTTTAGTACTATGGAGGCCCAGTACTTC.

Many counts were recorded for this clonotype. DNA for the CDR3: TGTGCCAGTAGAATGGAGGGGCAAGAGACCCAGTACTTC. Encoded protein: CASRMEGQETQYF. The chain combines TRBV19 with TRBJ2-5; possibly TRBD2 for D (6 bases). The CDR3 is 13 amino acids. The V and J ends lost 6 bases and 2 bases respectively, with 10 bases between them. CDR1 is LNHDA and CDR2 is SQIVND in the germline V gene (reference sequence).

This clonotype was seen ten or more times. The chain uses TRBV3-1 and TRBJ1-6; D call uncertain. The CDR3 is 16 residues long. Trimming shortened V by 1 base and J by 7 bases, and 14 bases separated the two germline ends. Germline values: CDR1 LGHDT, CDR2 YNNKEL (reference sequence). The CDR3 is CASSQGSGISNSPLHF. The CDR3 coding sequence is TGTGCCAGCAGCCAAGGATCGGGAATCTCGAATTCACCCCTCCACTTT.

This clonotype occurred many times. This chain's CDR3 is CASSPRPGTGAGELFF. CDR3 DNA sequence: TGTGCCAGCAGCCCCCGCCCGGGGACAGGGGCCGGGGAGCTGTTTTTT. V and J are TRBV4-2 and TRBJ2-2; 10 bases match TRBD1. This CDR3 is 16 amino acids long. J lost 6 bases, V lost 4 bases, and 8 bases had no gene match. Germline CDR1 is LGHNA and CDR2 is YNFKEQ.

This clonotype appeared a few times. The chain uses TRBV10-3 and TRBJ1-6; 9 positions agree with TRBD1. Germline V gives CDR1 ENHRY, CDR2 SYGVKD. CDR3 length: 17 amino acids. J gave up 11 bases and V 6 bases, and 17 bases lay outside the gene matches. CDR3 loop: CAISIVPGQGTGPPLHF. The CDR3 DNA reads TGTGCCATCAGCATAGTCCCGGGACAGGGAACGGGACCACCCCTCCACTTT.

Only a few counts were recorded for this clonotype. The rearrangement links TRBV29-1 to TRBJ1-1, with D hard to call. With 1 base removed from V and 4 bases from J, the gap between germline ends came to 4 bases. CDR1 SQVTM and CDR2 ANQGSEA come from the germline V gene. This CDR3 spans 11 amino acids. DNA of the CDR3: TGCAGCGTTGAAGGGCCCACTGAAGCTTTCTTT. Translating it yields CSVEGPTEAFF.

Ten or more counts support this clonotype. The V and J genes are TRBV18 and TRBJ1-1, with unresolved D. The germline V and J ends were trimmed by 3 bases and 2 bases, with 7 bases remaining between them. CDR1 is KGHSH and CDR2 is LQKENI in the germline V gene. The CDR3 sequence is 13 residues long. CDR3 loop: CASSPRVNTEAFF. As DNA, the CDR3 is TGTGCCAGCTCACCCCGGGTTAACACTGAAGCTTTCTTT.

The table lists this clonotype with many counts. The rearrangement links TRBV10-3 to TRBJ2-2; 8 nucleotides align to TRBD2. Germline V gene sequence: CDR1 ENHRY, CDR2 SYGVKD. The trim removed 6 bases at V and 7 bases at J, leaving 7 bases unmatched. CDR3 size: 14 residues. CDR3 coding DNA: TGTGCCATCAGCCCAGCGGGAGAAGGCGGGGAGCTGTTTTTT. Protein product: CAISPAGEGGELFF.

V and J are TRBV6-5 and TRBJ2-3; 9 nucleotides match TRBD2. This CDR3 comprises 15 residues. Germline CDR1 and CDR2: MNHEY and SVGAGI. The ends lost 5 bases at V and 4 bases at J; junction bases unmatched: 7. In nucleotides, the CDR3 is TGTGCCAGCAGTAGAACCGGGACTAGCCCAGATACGCAGTATTTT. This translates into CASSRTGTSPDTQYF.

This clonotype occurred many times. V is TRBV27 and J is TRBJ2-7; D not certain. Germline V gene lookup returns CDR1 MNHEY and CDR2 SMNVEV (reference sequence). Trimming pared 4 bases from V and 0 bases from J, leaving 13 bases between. This CDR3 contains 15 residues. The CDR3 nucleotides read TGTGCCAGCAGTTCCCCCGCCGTAGCCTCCTACGAGCAGTACTTC. This translates into CASSSPAVASYEQYF.

This clonotype was picked up a small number of times. CDR3 sequence reads: CASSWDEWYEQYF. In DNA form, the CDR3 reads TGTGCCAGCAGCTGGGACGAGTGGTACGAGCAGTACTTC. The V call is TRBV5-5, the J call TRBJ2-7; the D gene could be TRBD1 or TRBD2 (5 bases each). Trimming stripped 3 bases from V and 4 bases from J, with 11 bases between. Germline V gene data show CDR1 as SGHKS and CDR2 as YYEKEE (reference sequence). This CDR3 is built from 13 residues.